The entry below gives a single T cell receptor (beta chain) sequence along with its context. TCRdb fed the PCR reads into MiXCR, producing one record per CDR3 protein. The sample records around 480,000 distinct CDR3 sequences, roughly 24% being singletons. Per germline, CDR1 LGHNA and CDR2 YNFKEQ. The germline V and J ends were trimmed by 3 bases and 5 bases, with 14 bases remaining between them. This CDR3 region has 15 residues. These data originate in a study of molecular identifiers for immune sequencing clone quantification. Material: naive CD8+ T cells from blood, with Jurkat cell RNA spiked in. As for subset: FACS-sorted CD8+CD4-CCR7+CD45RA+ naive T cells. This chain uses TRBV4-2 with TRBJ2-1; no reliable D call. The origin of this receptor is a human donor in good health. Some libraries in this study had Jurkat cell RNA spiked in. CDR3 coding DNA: TGTGCCAGCAGCCATCCCCGAGAGATAAACAATGAGCAGTTCTTC. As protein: CASSHPREINNEQFF.